The clone carrying this TCR beta chain was counted a few times. Its specificity is unknown. These data come from a study of cytomegalovirus exposure and HLA in healthy donors. The trim removed 1 base at V and 3 bases at J, leaving 6 bases unmatched. The CDR3 length is 15 residues. Germline V lookup: CDR1 SGHRS, CDR2 YFSETQ. Study-wide results and limits: Segments of the TCR beta V type were, in most cases, productive about 90% or about 30% of the time in an earlier analysis.

With 60 Vbeta and 13 Jbeta primers, the PCR was carried out. Repertoires were generated with immunoSEQ multiplex PCR, while TCRdb's copy carries only in-frame clones and drops some. The sample shows 150,000 to 200,000 clones, about three quarters of them seen only once. The sequence was obtained from a man aged 45 to 65 in good health and CMV-seropositive. J is TRBJ2-7 and V is TRBV5-1; 8 nucleotides align to TRBD1. Specimen: PBMCs. As DNA, the CDR3 is TGCGCCAGCAGCTTGTTCCAGGGGGCGATCTACGAGCAGTACTTC. Residues: CASSLFQGAIYEQYF.